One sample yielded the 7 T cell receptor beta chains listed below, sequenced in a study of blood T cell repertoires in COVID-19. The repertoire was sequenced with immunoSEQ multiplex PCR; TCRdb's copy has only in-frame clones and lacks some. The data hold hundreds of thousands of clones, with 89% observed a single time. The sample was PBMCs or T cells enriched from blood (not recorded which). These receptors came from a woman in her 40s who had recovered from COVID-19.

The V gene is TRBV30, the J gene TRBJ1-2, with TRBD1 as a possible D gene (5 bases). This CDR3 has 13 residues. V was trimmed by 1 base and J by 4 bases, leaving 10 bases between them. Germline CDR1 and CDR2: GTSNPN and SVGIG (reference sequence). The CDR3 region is CAWSEGVPYGYTF. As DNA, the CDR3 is TGTGCCTGGAGTGAAGGGGTGCCCTATGGCTACACCTTC.

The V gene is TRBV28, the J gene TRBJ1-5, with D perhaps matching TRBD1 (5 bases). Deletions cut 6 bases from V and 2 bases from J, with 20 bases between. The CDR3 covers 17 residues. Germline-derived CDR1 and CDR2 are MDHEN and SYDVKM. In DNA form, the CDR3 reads TGTGCCAGCAGCCTCACGAGCGGGGCGCGGGGCAATCAGCCCCAGCATTTT. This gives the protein CASSLTSGARGNQPQHF.

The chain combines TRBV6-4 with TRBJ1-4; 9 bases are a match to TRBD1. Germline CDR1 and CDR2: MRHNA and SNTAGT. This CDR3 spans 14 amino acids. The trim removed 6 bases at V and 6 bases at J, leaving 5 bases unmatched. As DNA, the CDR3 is TGTGCCAGCAGGACAGGGGGGTGGGATGAAAAACTGTTTTTT. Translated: CASRTGGWDEKLFF.

The CDR3 DNA reads as TGTGCCAGCTCATCAGGGGCCCCCTCTGGAAACACCATATATTTT. It is translated as CASSSGAPSGNTIYF. V and J are TRBV18 and TRBJ1-3; tentatively, D is TRBD1 (6 bases). The germline CDR1 and CDR2 sequences are KGHSH and LQKENI. The CDR3 is made up of 15 amino acids. The V gene lost 5 bases and the J gene lost 0 bases, with 11 bases spanning the gap. The full variable domain, with the rest looked up from reference TRBV18 and TRBJ1-3, is NAGVMQNPRHLVRRRGQEARLRCSPMKGHSHVYWYRQLPEEGLKFMVYLQKENIIDESGMPKERFSAEFPKEGPSILRIQQVVRGDSAAYFCASSSGAPSGNTIYFGEGSWLTVV.

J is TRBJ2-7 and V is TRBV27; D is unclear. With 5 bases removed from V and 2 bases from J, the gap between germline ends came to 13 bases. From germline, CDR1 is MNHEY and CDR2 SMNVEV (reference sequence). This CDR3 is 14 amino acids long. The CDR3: CASSTLATTYEQYF. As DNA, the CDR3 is TGTGCCAGCAGTACCTTGGCAACCACCTACGAGCAGTACTTC.

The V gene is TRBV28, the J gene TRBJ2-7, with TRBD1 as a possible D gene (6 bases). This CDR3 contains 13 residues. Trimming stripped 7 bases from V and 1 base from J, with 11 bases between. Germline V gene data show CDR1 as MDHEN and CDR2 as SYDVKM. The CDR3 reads CASNGTPSYEQYF. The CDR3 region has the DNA TGTGCCAGCAACGGGACACCGTCCTACGAGCAGTACTTC.

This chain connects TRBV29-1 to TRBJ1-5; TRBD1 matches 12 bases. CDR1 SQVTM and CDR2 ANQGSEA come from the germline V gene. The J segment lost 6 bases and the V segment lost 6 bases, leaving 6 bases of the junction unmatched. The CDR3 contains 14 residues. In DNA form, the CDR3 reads TGCAGCGTCCCCGGGACAGGGGGCTCTCAGCCCCAGCATTTT. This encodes CSVPGTGGSQPQHF.